Listed here are 21 T cell receptor beta chains from one sample, sequenced in a study of T-cell reconstitution after alpha-beta-depleted transplantation in children. Preparation of the TCRbeta library was carried out with unique molecular identifiers. TCRdb re-called the PCR reads through MiXCR, storing one row per CDR3 protein. The table shows over 150,000 distinct CDR3 sequences, with about 6.4% occurring only once. The sequencing here drew on PBMCs from the stem cell graft donor, taken from the stem cell graft. These receptors all come from a human donor who donated a stem cell graft to a child with Wiskott-Aldrich syndrome.

This clonotype was counted at least ten times. The genes are TRBV5-6 and TRBJ2-1, with D possibly TRBD1 on 6 matching bases. CDR3 size: 15 residues. Trimming left V 5 bases short and J 0 bases short, with 12 bases between. Germline V gene sequence: CDR1 SGHDT, CDR2 YYEEEE. As DNA, the CDR3 is TGTGCCAGCAGTTTCGGGACAATCTCCTACAATGAGCAGTTCTTC. Its protein product is CASSFGTISYNEQFF.

The gene calls are TRBV24-1 and TRBJ2-5; 12 nucleotides line up with TRBD1. The V gene end was trimmed by 4 bases and the J gene end by 5 bases; junction bases not matched to a gene: 7. Germline V gene lookup returns CDR1 KGHDR and CDR2 SFDVKD. There are 16 residues in the CDR3. For the CDR3, the DNA is TGTGCCACCAGTGAGCCGGGGACAGGGGGCCGGGAGACCCAGTACTTC. It codes for CATSEPGTGGRETQYF.

This clonotype was detected ten times or more. The chain has TRBV7-6 and TRBJ2-1, with 12 bases that match TRBD2. The CDR3 covers 16 residues. V was pared by 4 bases and J by 9 bases, with 10 bases of the junction left unmatched. CDR1 is SGHVS and CDR2 is FNYEAQ in the germline V gene. The CDR3 reads CASSSIRLAGDPEQFF. CDR3 DNA sequence: TGTGCCAGCAGCTCGATCAGACTAGCGGGGGACCCTGAGCAGTTCTTC.

This clonotype was recorded at least ten times. The rearrangement links TRBV15 to TRBJ2-7; 9 bases map to TRBD1. The CDR3 runs 14 residues. V gave up 2 bases and J gave up 6 bases; unmatched junction bases: 5. Germline V gives CDR1 LNHNV, CDR2 YYDKDF (reference sequence). The CDR3 DNA is TGTGCCACCAGCAGAACAGGGACAGGGCGCGAGCAGTACTTC. Translated: CATSRTGTGREQYF.

The chain couples TRBV5-1 to TRBJ1-5, with D uncertain. V shed 2 bases and J shed 6 bases, with 12 bases lying between them. The CDR3 has 14 amino acids. CDR1 and CDR2 from the germline V gene are SGHRS and YFSETQ. The CDR3: CASSFGLSSQPQHF. In DNA, the CDR3 is TGCGCCAGCAGCTTCGGCCTCTCCAGTCAGCCCCAGCATTTT.

In its sample, this clonotype was seen a few times. The V and J genes are TRBV7-2 and TRBJ2-2; 9 nucleotides line up with TRBD2. The germline V gene has CDR1 SGHTA and CDR2 FQGNSA. The CDR3 spans 17 residues. Trimming at V came to 5 bases and at J to 4 bases, leaving 11 bases not matched to a gene. CDR3 bases: TGTGCCAGCAGCCTTGGACTAGCGAGGAGGCGCACCGGGGAGCTGTTTTTT. It yields the protein CASSLGLARRRTGELFF.

This rearrangement joins TRBV18 to TRBJ1-5; D unresolved. Germline loops: CDR1 KGHSH, CDR2 LQKENI. The germline V and J ends were trimmed by 4 bases and 5 bases, with 12 bases remaining between them. The CDR3 totals 14 residues. The CDR3 coding sequence is TGTGCCAGCTCACTTGGATTTAAGGATCAGCCCCAGCATTTT. This encodes CASSLGFKDQPQHF.

This clonotype was counted only a few times. V is TRBV5-1 and J is TRBJ2-7; D may be TRBD1 or TRBD2 (5 bases each). V was pared by 4 bases and J by 5 bases, with 16 bases between. Germline V gene lookup returns CDR1 SGHRS and CDR2 YFSETQ. The CDR3 length is 14 residues. The CDR3 sequence: CASSPRGPKDEQYF. The CDR3 region has the DNA TGCGCCAGCAGCCCCCGGGGACCTAAGGACGAGCAGTACTTC.

This clonotype was detected ten times or more. The chain joins TRBV9 to TRBJ1-1, with TRBD1 as a possible D gene (6 bases). The CDR3 is 14 amino acids. From germline, CDR1 is SGDLS and CDR2 YYNGEE. V lost 0 bases and J 2 bases, leaving 8 bases between the germline ends. The CDR3 sequence is CASSVGQVNTEAFF. In nucleotides, the CDR3 is TGTGCCAGCAGCGTAGGACAGGTAAACACTGAAGCTTTCTTT.

This clonotype showed up just a few times. The chain is built from TRBV5-1 and TRBJ2-7; 10 bases agree with TRBD1. V dropped 4 bases and J dropped 2; count of bases not matched to a gene: 3. The CDR3 runs to 14 residues. From germline, CDR1 is SGHRS and CDR2 YFSETQ. CDR3 nucleotides: TGCGCCAGCAGCCTCGGGACAGGGGCCTACGAGCAGTACTTC. Its translation: CASSLGTGAYEQYF.

This clonotype came up many times. V gene TRBV5-6 combines with J gene TRBJ2-5; a possible D gene is TRBD1 (7 bases). The CDR3 has 16 amino acids. Trimming pared 4 bases from V and 3 bases from J, leaving 19 bases between. Germline values: CDR1 SGHDT, CDR2 YYEEEE. CDR3 sequence (DNA): TGTGCCAGCAGCCTAAGGACAGGAGGGGGTAAAGAGACCCAGTACTTC. Translation: CASSLRTGGGKETQYF.

This clonotype was counted ten times or more. An end of the junction differs from the germline gene, which may be a read error. The chain carries TRBV27 and TRBJ2-7; D tentatively fits TRBD1 or TRBD2 (5 bases each). The CDR3 sequence is 12 residues long. Germline loops: CDR1 MNHEY, CDR2 SMNVEV (reference sequence). DNA of the CDR3: TGTGCCAGCAGTACAGGAGGACTCGCATTTCACTTC. It codes for CASSTGGLAFHF.

This clonotype was recorded many times. The chain combines TRBV14 with TRBJ1-4; unclear D gene. The V gene lost 1 base and the J gene lost 5 bases, with 11 bases spanning the gap. The CDR3 is 15 amino acids. Germline V gene lookup returns CDR1 SGHDN and CDR2 FVKESK. CDR3 sequence reads: CASSQVLGLNEKLFF. The CDR3 DNA is TGTGCCAGCAGCCAAGTTCTGGGATTGAATGAAAAACTGTTTTTT.

This clonotype showed up many times. V usage is TRBV7-2 and J usage is TRBJ1-1; D gene uncertain. This CDR3 has 16 residues. Trimming pared 2 bases from V and 4 bases from J, leaving 17 bases between. Germline V gene sequence: CDR1 SGHTA, CDR2 FQGNSA. The DNA of the CDR3 is TGTGCCAGCAGCTTACGTGGGCAGGTTCCGGGCACTGAAGCTTTCTTT. It is translated as CASSLRGQVPGTEAFF.

This clonotype was seen at least ten times. The J gene is TRBJ2-1, the V gene TRBV6-5; perhaps TRBD1 as D (6 bases). The germline V and J ends were trimmed by 6 bases and 5 bases, with 8 bases remaining between them. The V gene's germline CDR1 is MNHEY and CDR2 SVGAGI. The CDR3 is 12 amino acids. For the CDR3, the DNA is TGTGCCAGCAGGAGGACAGACAATGAGCAGTTCTTC. This gives the protein CASRRTDNEQFF.

This clonotype was picked up many times. The rearrangement links TRBV6-5 to TRBJ1-1, with D possibly matching TRBD1 (5 bases). Germline CDR1 reads MNHEY; CDR2 reads SVGAGI. V lost 2 bases and J lost 5, with 18 bases in between. CDR3 size: 16 residues. CDR3 nucleotide sequence: TGTGCCAGCAGTTACCGTCAGGGAAGAACATGGACTGAAGCTTTCTTT. It is translated as CASSYRQGRTWTEAFF.

Ten or more counts support this clonotype. The chain employs TRBV7-2 and TRBJ1-5; no firm D call. V dropped 1 base and J dropped 4 bases, with 11 bases sitting between them. This CDR3 spans 15 amino acids. The germline V gene encodes CDR1 SGHTA and CDR2 FQGNSA. The CDR3 reads CASSLGERSNQPQHF. CDR3 bases: TGTGCCAGCAGCTTAGGGGAACGGTCGAATCAGCCCCAGCATTTT.

This clonotype showed up just once. The CDR3 here is CASSEPGGTYEQYF. CDR3 sequence (DNA): TGCGCCAGCAGTGAGCCTGGGGGGACCTACGAGCAGTACTTC. V usage is TRBV10-1 and J usage is TRBJ2-7; a weak D match, TRBD2 (6 bases). Germline V lookup: CDR1 WNHNN, CDR2 SYGVQD (reference sequence). The CDR3 covers 14 residues. Trimming left V 2 bases short and J 2 bases short, with 10 bases between.

This clonotype was found many times. The chain joins TRBV29-1 to TRBJ2-3; D call uncertain. CDR3 size: 12 residues. Trimming shortened V by 2 bases and J by 2 bases, and 5 bases separated the two germline ends. Per germline, CDR1 SQVTM and CDR2 ANQGSEA. The CDR3 sequence: CSVEQSTDTQYF. The CDR3 bases are TGCAGCGTTGAACAGTCCACAGATACGCAGTATTTT.

The rearrangement joins TRBV10-3 to TRBJ1-1; 7 bases are shared with TRBD1. The germline V gene has CDR1 ENHRY and CDR2 SYGVKD. The CDR3 contains 14 residues. The V and J ends lost 8 bases and 5 bases, in that order; junction bases with no gene match: 11. The CDR3 sequence: CAIWAGPGGTEAFF. The CDR3 DNA is TGTGCCATCTGGGCCGGACCAGGGGGGACTGAAGCTTTCTTT.

This sequence joins TRBV5-6 and TRBJ2-7; D may be TRBD1 or TRBD2 (5 bases each). V dropped 4 bases and J dropped 2 bases, with 16 bases sitting between them. The CDR3 runs 15 residues. Looked up from germline, CDR1 is SGHDT and CDR2 is YYEEEE. The CDR3: CASSPPPGRTYEQYF. CDR3 sequence (DNA): TGTGCCAGCAGCCCTCCCCCGGGGCGCACCTACGAGCAGTACTTC.